Below, 14 T cell receptor beta chains from the same sample are listed, as sequenced in a study of OX40 agonist ivuxolimab in advanced cancers. Assay used: immunoSEQ multiplex PCR; TCRdb lists only in-frame clones, some missing. The sample includes roughly 50,000 clones, approximately 89% of them seen just once. Sequencing was performed on CD4+ or CD8+ T cells sorted from blood, taken in a trial of the OX40 agonist ivuxolimab. These receptors were collected from an adult with an advanced solid tumor such as melanoma, head and neck, liver or kidney cancer.

The CDR3 protein is CASSFNSNTDTQYF. The CDR3 DNA reads TGTGCCAGCAGTTTCAACAGCAACACAGATACGCAGTATTTT. The chain links TRBV27 to TRBJ2-3, with D uncertain. V lost 3 bases and J lost 2, with 9 bases in between. Germline V gene data show CDR1 as MNHEY and CDR2 as SMNVEV (reference sequence). This CDR3 region has 14 residues.

This chain connects TRBV27 to TRBJ2-1; 7 bases align to TRBD2. The CDR3 consists of 15 residues. V lost 3 bases, J lost 0 bases, and 2 bases stayed unmatched. Germline CDR1 is MNHEY and CDR2 is SMNVEV (reference sequence). The CDR3 is CASSLRGSSYNEQFF. The CDR3 DNA reads as TGTGCCAGCAGTTTGCGGGGGAGCTCCTACAATGAGCAGTTCTTC.

V is TRBV28 and J is TRBJ1-5; no definite D call. V dropped 2 bases and J dropped 11 bases, with 16 bases sitting between them. CDR1 is MDHEN, CDR2 SYDVKM, per germline. The CDR3 is 14 amino acids. DNA for the CDR3: TGTGCCAGCAGTTTACTTAGTACTTACCAGTCCCAGCATTTT. Protein product: CASSLLSTYQSQHF.

The rearrangement links TRBV6-6 to TRBJ1-4; D call uncertain. Germline CDR1 MNHNY, CDR2 SVGAGI (reference sequence). This CDR3 is 11 amino acids long. V dropped 4 bases and J dropped 8 bases, with 5 bases sitting between them. Here the CDR3 reads CASSLGEKLFF. The CDR3 DNA reads TGTGCCAGCAGTTTAGGGGAAAAACTGTTTTTT.

This chain uses TRBV7-3 with TRBJ2-1; D remains unclear. The CDR3 is made up of 15 amino acids. Germline V gives CDR1 SGHTA, CDR2 FQGTGA. V lost 1 base to trimming and J lost 8 bases, with 15 bases between them. CDR3 nucleotide sequence: TGTGCCAGCAGCTTAAATAAGGTTTCCATCGATGAGCAGTTCTTC. It yields the protein CASSLNKVSIDEQFF.

V gene TRBV4-3 combines with J gene TRBJ1-2, with a weak D call TRBD1 (5 bases). The V gene lost 1 base and the J gene lost 4 bases, with 13 bases spanning the gap. The CDR3 runs 15 residues. Germline V CDR1 and CDR2: LGHNA, YSLEER. CDR3 bases: TGCGCCAGCAGCCAAGTCGACAGTTCAGTCTATGGCTACACCTTC. It yields the protein CASSQVDSSVYGYTF.

The V call is TRBV28, the J call TRBJ1-5; unclear D gene. Germline lookup yields CDR1 MDHEN and CDR2 SYDVKM. CDR3 length: 17 amino acids. Trimming took 3 bases from V and 0 from J, leaving 15 bases between them. Here the CDR3 reads CASSFVEPGYSNQPQHF. The CDR3 DNA reads as TGTGCCAGCAGTTTCGTAGAGCCAGGTTATAGCAATCAGCCCCAGCATTTT.

This chain uses TRBV6-1 with TRBJ1-1, with a weak D call TRBD1 (6 bases). Looked up from germline, CDR1 is MNHNS and CDR2 is SASEGT. The CDR3 contains 15 residues. Trimming left V 0 bases short and J 4 bases short, with 12 bases between. CDR3 bases: TGTGCCAGCAGTGAAGCGGGGGGGGCGAGCACTGAAGCTTTCTTT. Translating gives CASSEAGGASTEAFF.

This rearrangement joins TRBV30 to TRBJ2-3, with 11 nucleotides matching TRBD2. Looked up from germline, CDR1 is GTSNPN and CDR2 is SVGIG (reference sequence). Losses at the gene ends were 2 bases for V and 5 bases for J; bases not matched to a gene: 9. The CDR3 sequence is 16 residues long. CDR3 sequence reads: CAWSTGTSGIGDTQYF. CDR3 in DNA: TGTGCCTGGAGTACCGGGACTAGCGGTATAGGAGATACGCAGTATTTT.

As concerns this clone: This sample also contains other DNA sequences that code for the same CDR3. The chain couples TRBV9 to TRBJ1-1; no firm D call. Germline V gene sequence: CDR1 SGDLS, CDR2 YYNGEE. CDR3 length: 12 amino acids. Trimming removed 0 bases from V and 8 bases from J, with 8 bases in between. The CDR3: CASSVVGGEAFF. DNA of the CDR3: TGTGCCAGCAGCGTAGTGGGCGGGGAAGCTTTCTTT.

The chain joins TRBV6-1 to TRBJ1-4; D is undetermined. The V end lost 8 bases, the J end lost 5 bases, and 12 bases lay between the germline ends. The length of the CDR3 is 13 residues. Germline V gene lookup returns CDR1 MNHNS and CDR2 SASEGT. The CDR3 reads CASSAGPNEKLFF. The CDR3, as DNA: TGTGCCAGCTCTGCAGGCCCGAATGAAAAACTGTTTTTT.

V usage is TRBV14 and J usage is TRBJ2-5; TRBD1 is a possible D gene (6 bases). Germline lookup yields CDR1 SGHDN and CDR2 FVKESK. This CDR3 has 13 amino acids. V lost 3 bases, J lost 3 bases, and 8 bases lay in between. The CDR3: CASSHRTEETQYF. DNA of the CDR3: TGTGCCAGCAGCCACCGGACAGAAGAGACCCAGTACTTC. The variable domain in full, with the rest retrieved from reference TRBV14 and TRBJ2-5, is EAGVTQFPSHSVIEKGQTVTLRCDPISGHDNLYWYRRVMGKEIKFLLHFVKESKQDESGMPNNRFLAERTGGTYSTLKVQPAELEDSGVYFCASSHRTEETQYFGPGTRLLVL.

The chain employs TRBV27 and TRBJ2-2, with D maybe TRBD2 (5 bases). Germline assignment: CDR1 MNHEY and CDR2 SMNVEV (reference sequence). This CDR3 region has 17 residues. Trimming removed 8 bases from V and 2 bases from J, with 21 bases in between. The CDR3 here is CASGLNSGTSNTGELFF. As DNA, the CDR3 is TGTGCCAGCGGCCTCAATTCGGGAACGTCCAACACCGGGGAGCTGTTTTTT.

The V gene is TRBV2, the J gene TRBJ2-1; 10 bases are shared with TRBD2. Germline V CDR1 and CDR2: SNHLY, FYNNEI. The CDR3 is 16 residues long. The V gene end was trimmed by 5 bases and the J gene end by 6 bases; junction bases not matched to a gene: 10. The CDR3, as DNA: TGTGCCAGCAGTCCACTTAGCGGGGGGACCTCCAATGAGCAGTTCTTC. It specifies CASSPLSGGTSNEQFF. Complete variable domain (other parts from reference TRBV2 and TRBJ2-1): EPEVTQTPSHQVTQMGQEVILRCVPISNHLYFYWYRQILGQKVEFLVSFYNNEISEKSEIFDDQFSVERPDGSNFTLKIRSTKLEDSAMYFCASSPLSGGTSNEQFFGPGTRLTVL.